A single sample gave rise to the 22 T cell receptor beta chains below, sequenced in a study of T-cell reconstitution after alpha-beta-depleted transplantation in children. Library preparation (for TCRbeta) was performed with unique molecular identifiers. TCRdb ran MiXCR on the PCR reads and lists one entry per CDR3 protein. The repertoire has about 410,000 distinct CDR3 sequences, 20% of them found once; the top ten carry less than 4.5%. Sequences were derived from PBMCs from the stem cell graft donor, sampled from the stem cell graft. The receptors stem from a human donor who donated a stem cell graft to a child with acute myeloid leukemia.

The chain is built from TRBV20-1 and TRBJ2-3; TRBD2 aligns across 14 bases. With V trimmed by 0 bases and J by 3 bases, 11 bases remained unmatched. CDR3 length: 19 amino acids. CDR1 is DFQATT and CDR2 is SNEGSKA in the germline V gene (reference sequence). The CDR3 protein is CSARDIRLAGGSTTDTQYF. As DNA, the CDR3 is TGCAGTGCTAGAGATATTAGACTAGCGGGAGGGAGTACTACAGATACGCAGTATTTT.

The chain recombines TRBV5-6 with TRBJ2-7; D may be TRBD1 or TRBD2 (5 bases each). CDR1 SGHDT and CDR2 YYEEEE come from the germline V gene. V was clipped by 1 base and J by 0 bases, with 11 bases between them. CDR3 size: 15 residues. Here the CDR3 DNA reads TGTGCCAGCAGCTTGAGAGGGGCAGGCTCCTACGAGCAGTACTTC. This gives the protein CASSLRGAGSYEQYF.

The chain joins TRBV11-2 to TRBJ1-2; 10 bases match TRBD1. The V and J ends lost 5 bases and 7 bases, in that order; junction bases with no gene match: 7. The germline CDR1 and CDR2 sequences are SGHAT and FQNNGV. The CDR3 has 14 residues. The CDR3 nucleotides are TGTGCCAGCAGCCCGGACAGGGGGTTCTCTGGCTACACCTTC. It specifies CASSPDRGFSGYTF.

This clonotype was found a few times. The chain has TRBV6-5 and TRBJ1-2; TRBD1 might be the D (5 bases). The CDR3 is made up of 14 amino acids. The V gene lost 4 bases and the J gene lost 2 bases, with 11 bases spanning the gap. Germline V lookup: CDR1 MNHEY, CDR2 SVGAGI. CDR3 in DNA: TGTGCCAGCAGTTCGGGGGGGATAAACTATGGCTACACCTTC. It codes for CASSSGGINYGYTF.

This clonotype showed up many times. The J gene is TRBJ2-7, the V gene TRBV20-1; TRBD2 matches at 7 bases. V gave up 0 bases and J gave up 3 bases; unmatched junction bases: 8. Germline CDR1 reads DFQATT; CDR2 reads SNEGSKA (reference sequence). The CDR3 covers 15 residues. The CDR3, as DNA: TGCAGTGCTAGAGATGGGGAGGGCGGGAGCTACGAGCAGTACTTC. It is translated as CSARDGEGGSYEQYF.

CDR3 DNA sequence: TGTGCCAGCAATTCATACACTGAAGCTTTCTTT. Translating it yields CASNSYTEAFF. V usage is TRBV28 and J usage is TRBJ1-1; D gene uncertain. Trimming took off 7 bases at V and 3 bases at J, with 6 bases between the two ends. The CDR3 is 11 amino acids. Per the germline V gene, CDR1 is MDHEN and CDR2 is SYDVKM.

This chain uses TRBV6-5 with TRBJ2-2, with 12 positions matching TRBD2. The trim removed 2 bases at V and 5 bases at J, leaving 3 bases unmatched. The CDR3 is 16 amino acids. Germline V gene sequence: CDR1 MNHEY, CDR2 SVGAGI. The DNA for the CDR3 is TGTGCCAGCAGTTACCAGACTAGCGGGAGTACCGGGGAGCTGTTTTTT. Translation gives CASSYQTSGSTGELFF.

This clonotype has a single count. CDR3 bases: TGTGCCAGCAGCCCCGGGGGCCAGAGCTCCTACAATGAGCAGTTCTTC. Translation: CASSPGGQSSYNEQFF. The V gene is TRBV5-4, the J gene TRBJ2-1; D may correspond to TRBD1 or TRBD2 (6 bases each). Germline V gene sequence: CDR1 SGHNT, CDR2 YYREEE (reference sequence). Trimming stripped 4 bases from V and 0 bases from J, with 14 bases between. The CDR3 extends over 16 amino acids. Full variable domain (remainder filled in from reference TRBV5-4 and TRBJ2-1): ETGVTQSPTHLIKTRGQQVTLRCSSQSGHNTVSWYQQALGQGPQFIFQYYREEENGRGNFPPRFSGLQFPNYSSELNVNALELDDSALYLCASSPGGQSSYNEQFFGPGTRLTVL.

This chain connects TRBV7-9 to TRBJ2-5; the match to TRBD2 covers 16 bases. The CDR3 has 16 residues. V lost 5 bases, J lost 2 bases, and 2 bases stayed unmatched. Germline V gene data show CDR1 as SEHNR and CDR2 as FQNEAQ (reference sequence). CDR3 residues: CASSGGLAGGQETQYF. CDR3 coding DNA: TGTGCCAGCAGCGGGGGACTAGCGGGAGGGCAAGAGACCCAGTACTTC. Combining the CDR3 with reference TRBV7-9 and TRBJ2-5 gives the whole variable domain DTGVSQNPRHKITKRGQNVTFRCDPISEHNRLYWYRQTLGQGPEFLTYFQNEAQLEKSRLLSDRFSAERPKGSFSTLEIQRTEQGDSAMYLCASSGGLAGGQETQYFGPGTRLLVL.

The chain links TRBV6-5 to TRBJ1-1, with unresolved D. V lost 3 bases to trimming and J lost 1 base, with 9 bases between them. Germline CDR1 MNHEY, CDR2 SVGAGI. This CDR3 contains 14 residues. The DNA for the CDR3 is TGTGCCAGCAGTTATGGTAGGAAGAACACTGAAGCTTTCTTT. It translates to CASSYGRKNTEAFF.

V usage is TRBV20-1 and J usage is TRBJ2-5; D is ambiguous. The germline V gene has CDR1 DFQATT and CDR2 SNEGSKA (reference sequence). V was clipped by 6 bases and J by 5 bases, with 16 bases between them. The CDR3 runs 13 residues. CDR3 bases: TGCAGTGCCCAAGGACCCCCTCGGGAGACCCAGTACTTC. Protein sequence: CSAQGPPRETQYF.

The chain joins TRBV7-9 to TRBJ2-5, with 8 bases fitting TRBD1. Trimming took 5 bases from V and 4 from J; bases not matched to a gene: 12. Germline assignment: CDR1 SEHNR and CDR2 FQNEAQ (reference sequence). The CDR3 runs to 16 residues. CDR3 DNA: TGTGCCAGCAGCCTAAAAGGACAGGGTTGGGGAGAGACCCAGTACTTC. It yields the protein CASSLKGQGWGETQYF.

The chain has TRBV25-1 and TRBJ2-2; D might be TRBD1 (6 bases). V shed 2 bases and J shed 4 bases, with 17 bases lying between them. The CDR3 is 17 residues long. Germline values: CDR1 MGHDK, CDR2 SYGVNS. CDR3 sequence: CASSEAPRGTGTGELFF. Here the CDR3 DNA reads TGTGCCAGCAGTGAAGCTCCCAGGGGAACGGGCACCGGGGAGCTGTTTTTT.

The chain couples TRBV20-1 to TRBJ1-1, with 8 positions matching TRBD1. Looked up from germline, CDR1 is DFQATT and CDR2 is SNEGSKA (reference sequence). This CDR3 contains 14 residues. Unmatched junction bases numbered 6, after V lost 5 bases and J lost 1 base. The CDR3 bases are TGCAGTGCTCCCCGGACAGGGCCGAACACTGAAGCTTTCTTT. Protein: CSAPRTGPNTEAFF.

This clonotype showed up just a few times. The chain couples TRBV27 to TRBJ2-7; D is uncertain. This CDR3 spans 15 amino acids. CDR1 MNHEY and CDR2 SMNVEV come from the germline V gene (reference sequence). V was trimmed by 5 bases and J by 1 base, leaving 15 bases between them. The CDR3 spells CASSPTSTFSYEQYF. For the CDR3, the DNA is TGTGCCAGCAGTCCGACCTCCACTTTTTCCTACGAGCAGTACTTC.

This clonotype has only a few counts. V gene TRBV5-6 combines with J gene TRBJ2-5; D uncertain. The germline V gene encodes CDR1 SGHDT and CDR2 YYEEEE. The CDR3 has 12 residues. V was clipped by 5 bases and J by 7 bases, with 12 bases between them. The CDR3 bases are TGTGCCAGCAGTCGTACGTATGGGACCCAGTACTTC. It specifies CASSRTYGTQYF.

This chain links TRBV12-3 or TRBV12-4 with TRBJ2-5; the match to TRBD1 covers 7 bases. V gave up 4 bases and J gave up 5 bases; unmatched junction bases: 4. The CDR3 consists of 13 residues. This CDR3 is CASSSGQRETQYF. The DNA of the CDR3 is TGTGCCAGCAGTTCGGGACAGCGGGAGACCCAGTACTTC.

This rearrangement joins TRBV20-1 to TRBJ2-1; D gene unclear. The germline V gene encodes CDR1 DFQATT and CDR2 SNEGSKA (reference sequence). Deletions cut 3 bases from V and 10 bases from J, with 16 bases between. This CDR3 region has 13 residues. The CDR3 nucleotides read TGCAGTGCTAGTCATTTAAGTCGGAAGGAGCAGTTCTTC. Translated: CSASHLSRKEQFF.

V usage is TRBV5-1 and J usage is TRBJ2-7; 10 bases are shared with TRBD2. With 7 bases clipped from V and 12 bases from J, the junction kept 16 bases outside the gene matches. The length of the CDR3 is 14 residues. Germline values: CDR1 SGHRS, CDR2 YFSETQ. The DNA for the CDR3 is TGCGCCAGCCCCTACTCGGCGGGGGAGCGGGAGGGGTACTTC. Translating gives CASPYSAGEREGYF.

A few counts support this clonotype. The J gene is TRBJ2-7, the V gene TRBV4-2; TRBD2 is a possible D gene (6 bases). The germline CDR1 and CDR2 sequences are LGHNA and YNFKEQ. V lost 4 bases to trimming and J lost 5 bases, with 18 bases between them. CDR3 size: 15 residues. This CDR3 is CASSRGGSQSNEQYF. In DNA, the CDR3 is TGTGCCAGCAGCCGGGGAGGCAGCCAAAGTAACGAGCAGTACTTC.

The CDR3, as DNA: TGTGCCAGCAGCCTCCCACGACAGGGGGCCGGGGAGACCCAGTACTTC. It codes for CASSLPRQGAGETQYF. The J gene is TRBJ2-5, the V gene TRBV12-3 or TRBV12-4, with 10 bases fitting TRBD1. The CDR3 has 16 amino acids. V shed 6 bases, J shed 5 bases, and the junction held 12 bases outside the gene matches.

This clonotype was detected many times. Here the CDR3 reads CASSEGEDTEAFF. CDR3 bases: TGTGCCAGCAGTGAGGGGGAGGACACTGAAGCTTTCTTT. The V gene is TRBV25-1, the J gene TRBJ1-1; weak D call: TRBD1 (5 bases). The CDR3 is 13 amino acids. V was trimmed by 3 bases and J by 3 bases, leaving 8 bases between them. From germline, CDR1 is MGHDK and CDR2 SYGVNS.